A selection of T cell receptor beta chains follows, all from one sample in a study of cytomegalovirus exposure and HLA in healthy donors. Produced via immunoSEQ multiplex PCR; TCRdb's table is partial and in-frame only. The sample contains 110,000 to 150,000 clones, around 78% of which appear only once. Sequencing was carried out using PBMCs. The receptors were sampled from a woman aged 18 to 35 in good health and CMV-seropositive. CDR3s leave out the opening cysteine and the closing phenylalanine or tryptophan. The D gene is left open where the match is weak. Size tells how often a clone was seen (once, few, many) or the class of an expanded clone, and some rows leave it out.

v_gene: TRBV7-9
d_gene: -
j_gene: TRBJ2-1
abundance: few
CDR3aa: ASRSIQAKKSDEQF

v_gene: TRBV5-4
d_gene: -
j_gene: TRBJ1-4
abundance: -
CDR3aa: ASSSGPGRGEKLF

v_gene: TRBV5-6
d_gene: TRBD2
j_gene: TRBJ2-1
abundance: -
CDR3aa: ASSLRVTGGLDDEQF

v_gene: TRBV6-5
d_gene: -
j_gene: TRBJ1-1
abundance: -
CDR3aa: ASSQTFNTEAF

v_gene: TRBV6-1
d_gene: -
j_gene: TRBJ1-2
abundance: few
CDR3aa: ASSDRQLYGYT

v_gene: TRBV5-8
d_gene: TRBD1
j_gene: TRBJ1-2
abundance: -
CDR3aa: ASSLGMIPGTGNYGYT

v_gene: TRBV6-5
d_gene: -
j_gene: TRBJ1-5
abundance: -
CDR3aa: ASRKGLWNMGPQH

v_gene: TRBV6-5
d_gene: -
j_gene: TRBJ1-3
abundance: once
CDR3aa: ASSYGGLTGNTIY

v_gene: TRBV27
d_gene: -
j_gene: TRBJ1-5
abundance: few
CDR3aa: ASSRGGGAIRGRGQPQH

v_gene: TRBV5-1
d_gene: TRBD1
j_gene: TRBJ2-1
abundance: once
CDR3aa: ASSWGGTGSYNEQF

v_gene: TRBV4-3
d_gene: TRBD1
j_gene: TRBJ1-4
abundance: few
CDR3aa: ASSIRTGDEKLF

v_gene: TRBV5-1
d_gene: TRBD1
j_gene: TRBJ2-7
abundance: -
CDR3aa: ASSGSGTGWDEQY

v_gene: TRBV14
d_gene: -
j_gene: TRBJ1-1
abundance: -
CDR3aa: ASSQDFGQLNTEAF

v_gene: TRBV7-2
d_gene: TRBD2
j_gene: TRBJ2-2
abundance: -
CDR3aa: ASRTSGAGELF

v_gene: TRBV14
d_gene: -
j_gene: TRBJ2-3
abundance: -
CDR3aa: ASSLPGSGLDTQY

v_gene: TRBV28
d_gene: TRBD1
j_gene: TRBJ2-3
abundance: -
CDR3aa: ATYPGQPTDTQY

v_gene: TRBV2
d_gene: -
j_gene: TRBJ2-2
abundance: -
CDR3aa: ASSYRERVTGELF

v_gene: TRBV7-9
d_gene: -
j_gene: TRBJ2-1
abundance: -
CDR3aa: ASSSNLVAYNEQF

v_gene: TRBV27
d_gene: -
j_gene: TRBJ1-1
abundance: -
CDR3aa: ATLGGTTTEAF

v_gene: TRBV11-2
d_gene: -
j_gene: TRBJ2-7
abundance: once
CDR3aa: ASSLGRGITRSEQY

v_gene: TRBV2
d_gene: -
j_gene: TRBJ1-1
abundance: -
CDR3aa: ASSDLAEAF

v_gene: TRBV5-4
d_gene: TRBD1
j_gene: TRBJ2-5
abundance: -
CDR3aa: ASSRPQTGGGETQY

v_gene: TRBV2
d_gene: TRBD1
j_gene: TRBJ1-4
abundance: -
CDR3aa: ASSPTGANEKLF

v_gene: TRBV5-1
d_gene: TRBD1
j_gene: TRBJ1-4
abundance: once
CDR3aa: ASSRGQGKEKLF

v_gene: TRBV6-4
d_gene: -
j_gene: TRBJ2-1
abundance: -
CDR3aa: ASSPGGMGNEQF

v_gene: TRBV29-1
d_gene: TRBD2
j_gene: TRBJ2-1
abundance: few
CDR3aa: SVDSSGVYNEQF

v_gene: TRBV21-1
d_gene: -
j_gene: TRBJ1-5
abundance: -
CDR3aa: ASSKARSGDRGNSNQPQH

v_gene: TRBV2
d_gene: TRBD1
j_gene: TRBJ1-4
abundance: -
CDR3aa: ASRSGTGNEKLF

v_gene: TRBV7-9
d_gene: -
j_gene: TRBJ1-5
abundance: -
CDR3aa: ASSFYSILDRTSNQPQH

v_gene: TRBV10-2
d_gene: TRBD1
j_gene: TRBJ2-1
abundance: -
CDR3aa: ASTYMDRVNEQF

v_gene: TRBV5-8
d_gene: -
j_gene: TRBJ1-6
abundance: once
CDR3aa: ASSPRKSYNSPLH

v_gene: TRBV2
d_gene: -
j_gene: TRBJ1-5
abundance: -
CDR3aa: ASSEASEYQPQH

v_gene: TRBV5-4
d_gene: -
j_gene: TRBJ2-2
abundance: -
CDR3aa: ASSLETGPRTGELF

v_gene: TRBV14
d_gene: -
j_gene: TRBJ2-1
abundance: few
CDR3aa: ASSPYRRAGENEQF

v_gene: TRBV5-1
d_gene: -
j_gene: TRBJ2-1
abundance: -
CDR3aa: ASSFYLRGNNEQF

v_gene: TRBV11-2
d_gene: -
j_gene: TRBJ1-2
abundance: -
CDR3aa: ASSLAGGVGYT

v_gene: TRBV6-5
d_gene: -
j_gene: TRBJ1-2
abundance: few
CDR3aa: ASSALTVNYGYT

v_gene: TRBV6-5
d_gene: TRBD1
j_gene: TRBJ2-7
abundance: -
CDR3aa: ASSGQVDYEQY

v_gene: TRBV2
d_gene: TRBD1
j_gene: TRBJ1-1
abundance: few
CDR3aa: ASSGMTGVTEAF

v_gene: TRBV30
d_gene: TRBD2
j_gene: TRBJ2-5
abundance: -
CDR3aa: AWSVTGGGETQY

v_gene: TRBV7-2
d_gene: -
j_gene: TRBJ2-7
abundance: -
CDR3aa: ASSLSGTSSEQY

v_gene: TRBV28
d_gene: -
j_gene: TRBJ1-2
abundance: -
CDR3aa: ASASWGGVQATNYGYT

v_gene: TRBV14
d_gene: -
j_gene: TRBJ1-3
abundance: -
CDR3aa: ASSQVGNTIY

v_gene: TRBV30
d_gene: -
j_gene: TRBJ2-7
abundance: few
CDR3aa: AWSAGDSYEQY

v_gene: TRBV5-5
d_gene: -
j_gene: TRBJ1-2
abundance: few
CDR3aa: ASSLAAGNYGYT

v_gene: TRBV5-1
d_gene: -
j_gene: TRBJ2-1
abundance: -
CDR3aa: ASSYDFNEQF

v_gene: TRBV7-6
d_gene: TRBD2
j_gene: TRBJ2-1
abundance: -
CDR3aa: ASSLGFSGATYNEQF

v_gene: TRBV28
d_gene: TRBD1
j_gene: TRBJ2-7
abundance: -
CDR3aa: ASLGTGSSYEQY

v_gene: TRBV11-2
d_gene: TRBD1
j_gene: TRBJ1-2
abundance: -
CDR3aa: ASSAGQGSGYT

v_gene: TRBV9
d_gene: -
j_gene: TRBJ1-1
abundance: once
CDR3aa: ASSVGRGRAPEAF